This is a list of T cell receptor beta chains from one sample in a study of blood T cell repertoires in COVID-19. Generated by immunoSEQ multiplex PCR, the TCRdb table keeps only in-frame clones and is missing some. The sample has about 270,000 clones, under 95% seen once. Input material: PBMCs or T cells enriched from blood (not recorded which). These receptors all stem from a woman between 40 and 50 years old with acute COVID-19. The CDR3 runs from the conserved cysteine through the conserved F or W. A D gene is named only where the DNA matches it firmly.

>TRBJ1-1|TRBV28|TRBD1
CASILRTGGLEAFF
>TRBJ1-5|TRBV7-9|TRBD1
CASSPPAGTGGDNQPQHF
>TRBJ2-2|TRBV27|NA
CASRDVRRAGELFF
>TRBJ1-4|TRBV28|TRBD1
CASRPRAGGSEKLFF
>TRBJ1-2|TRBV11-3|NA
CASGEGEANYGYTF
>TRBJ2-7|TRBV25-1|NA
CASSGTPSEQYF
>TRBJ1-1|TRBV27|NA
CASSLSGRWDAEAFF
>TRBJ2-2|TRBV7-3|NA
CASSSQSPRGVRGGELFF
>TRBJ1-2|TRBV27|NA
CASSYTGTGGYTF
>TRBJ2-2|TRBV5-6|NA
CASSGQKITGELFF
>TRBJ2-7|TRBV18|TRBD1
CASSLGQNYEQYF
>TRBJ1-1|TRBV14|NA
CASSQDSPRGAFF
>TRBJ2-5|TRBV7-2|NA
CASSVALPRGARETQYF
>TRBJ2-7|TRBV7-3|TRBD2
CASSLEAGAHEQYF
>TRBJ2-3|TRBV18|NA
CASSSGLPGDDTQYF
>TRBJ1-5|TRBV27|NA
CASRTAGSNQPQHF
>TRBJ1-1|TRBV12-3/TRBV12-4|NA
CASSWGGAAEAFF
>TRBJ1-6|TRBV5-1|NA
CASSLELIYNSPLHF
>TRBJ2-2|TRBV11-1|TRBD1
CAIGTGNTGELFF
>TRBJ1-2|TRBV19|NA
CASTGQTFYGYTF
>TRBJ2-3|TRBV18|TRBD1
CASSPQGQLTDTQYF
>TRBJ1-4|TRBV5-4|NA
CASSRTPSKGEKLFF
>TRBJ2-1|TRBV11-2|TRBD2
CASSFRLAGAYEQFF
>TRBJ1-5|TRBV19|TRBD1
CASTSLQGAQPQHF
>TRBJ1-5|TRBV28|NA
CASSGTGRSNQPQHF
>TRBJ2-7|TRBV18|TRBD2
CASSPPGLAGLYEQYF
>TRBJ1-2|TRBV6-5|TRBD1
CASRRGTVYGYTF
>TRBJ2-3|TRBV7-9|TRBD2
CASSLVLAGTDTQYF
>TRBJ1-5|TRBV21-1|NA
CASSPQVFPVRGQPQHF
>TRBJ2-5|TRBV7-2|NA
CASSFDSQETQYF
>TRBJ1-3|TRBV19|NA
CASSGQGFSGNTIYF
>TRBJ1-1|TRBV5-1|NA
CASSISTVNTEAFF
>TRBJ2-3|TRBV5-4|NA
CASSSWGEPPQYF
>TRBJ2-2|TRBV2|TRBD1
CASRRDRGKTGELFF
>TRBJ1-6|TRBV2|TRBD1
CASNKKAGGLSNSPLHF
>TRBJ2-5|TRBV10-3|NA
CAISEKSPGMGRETQYF
>TRBJ2-5|TRBV7-9|NA
CASSFMETQYF
>TRBJ1-2|TRBV7-2|NA
CASSLVGSDYGYTF
>TRBJ1-1|TRBV10-3|TRBD1
CAIADRANTEAFF
>TRBJ2-1|TRBV27|NA
CASRDQGHLVRVSSYNEQFF
>TRBJ1-1|TRBV4-1|NA
CASSQDRGMNTEAFF
>TRBJ2-5|TRBV5-5|NA
CASSLLTGSGLETQYF
>TRBJ1-4|TRBV9|NA
CASSAGGVTNEKLFF
>TRBJ2-7|TRBV7-3|TRBD2
CASSSSGGPPYEQYF
>TRBJ1-4|TRBV7-9|TRBD1
CASSSPEGAEKLFF
>TRBJ2-7|TRBV5-8|NA
CASSLQGIRYEQYF
>TRBJ2-5|TRBV28|NA
CASNRGGPQETQYF
>TRBJ2-5|TRBV7-2|NA
CASSYTTQETQYF
>TRBJ2-1|TRBV6-2/TRBV6-3|NA
CASSSDLSWAYNEQFF
>TRBJ2-2|TRBV5-6|TRBD2
CASKEAGGVTGELFF
>TRBJ1-6|TRBV27|NA
CASSFSRGAYNSPLHF
>TRBJ2-3|TRBV9|TRBD2
CASSVARAGGDTDTQYF